This TCR beta chain was recovered during a study of circulating CD8 cells and anti-PD-1 response in melanoma. Each library started from 15 ng of total RNA using the QIAseq Immune Repertoire TCR panel. TCRdb analysed the reads with MiXCR anew, one entry per CDR3 protein. The data hold hundreds of distinct CDR3 sequences, with about 6.5% observed a single time. Four subsets defined by PD-1 and/or TIGIT were sorted from live CD3+CD8+TCRalphabeta+ cells. This clonotype is classed as large (0.1 to 1%). The CDR3 loop spans 14 amino acids. V lost 0 bases and J 0 bases, leaving 3 bases between the germline ends. Germline V gives CDR1 MRHNA, CDR2 SNTAGT.

Sequencing used CD8+ T cells from PBMCs, obtained at baseline or after one month of anti-PD-1 therapy (not recorded which). The TCR originated in a human donor with melanoma. This chain connects TRBV6-4 to TRBJ2-1; the D is unclear. CDR3 residues: CASSDSSSYNEQFF. Here the CDR3 DNA reads TGTGCCAGCAGTGACTCGAGCTCCTACAATGAGCAGTTCTTC.